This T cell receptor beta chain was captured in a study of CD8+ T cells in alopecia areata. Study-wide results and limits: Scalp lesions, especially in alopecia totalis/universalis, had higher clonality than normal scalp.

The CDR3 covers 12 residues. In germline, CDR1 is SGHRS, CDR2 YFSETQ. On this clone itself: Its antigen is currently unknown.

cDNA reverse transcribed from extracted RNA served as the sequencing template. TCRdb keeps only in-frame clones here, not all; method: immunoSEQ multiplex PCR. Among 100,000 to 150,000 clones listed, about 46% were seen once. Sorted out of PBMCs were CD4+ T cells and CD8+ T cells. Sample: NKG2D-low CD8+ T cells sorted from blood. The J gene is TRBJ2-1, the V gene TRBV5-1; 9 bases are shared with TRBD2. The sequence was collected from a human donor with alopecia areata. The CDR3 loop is CVSSGTYNEQFF. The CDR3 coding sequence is TGCGTTTCTAGCGGGACCTACAATGAGCAGTTCTTC.